Listed below are T cell receptor beta chains from one sample, sequenced in a study of blood T cell repertoires in COVID-19. Clones were read by immunoSEQ multiplex PCR, and TCRdb kept only the in-frame ones, dropping some. The table lists approximately 130,000 clones, about 86% of them singletons. The sequencing input was peripheral blood. Receptor source: a woman aged 45-65 years with acute or convalescent COVID-19. Each CDR3 is given with its conserved first and last residue. D genes are given only for firm matches. Clone size is not always given. Where it is, it says once, few, many or a class for expanded clones.

j_call d_call v_call clone_size cdr3_nt cdr3_aa
TRBJ2-7 - TRBV4-1 - TGCGCCAGCAGCCAGGGGCCTCCATTCTCCTACGAGCAGTACTTC CASSQGPPFSYEQYF
TRBJ2-3 TRBD1 TRBV7-2 - TGTGCCAGCAGCTCGGGACAGGTCACAGATACGCAGTATTTT CASSSGQVTDTQYF
TRBJ2-5 - TRBV30 - TGTGCCTGGAGTGCCAGGTGGAGCGGGACCCAGTACTTC CAWSARWSGTQYF
TRBJ2-5 - TRBV15 few TGTGCCACCAGCAGAGTGGCAGTTTTGGAGACCCAGTACTTC CATSRVAVLETQYF
TRBJ2-5 - TRBV9 - TGTGCCAGCAGCGAGGGGATAACCGGTTGGGTGACCCAGTACTTC CASSEGITGWVTQYF
TRBJ2-1 - TRBV7-9 few TGTGCCAGCAGCTTAGCTAGCTTATACAATGAGCAGTTCTTC CASSLASLYNEQFF
TRBJ1-5 - TRBV30 - TGTGCCTGGAGAGAGGGGGGCAATCAGCCCCAGCATTTT CAWREGGNQPQHF
TRBJ2-7 TRBD2 TRBV18 few TGTGCCAGCTCACTAGGACTAGCGGGGAGGTTAAGGCCCTACGAGCAGTACTTC CASSLGLAGRLRPYEQYF
TRBJ2-1 - TRBV19 - TGTGCCAGTAGTCCCGCGAGTGGCTCCTACAATGAGCAGTTCTTC CASSPASGSYNEQFF
TRBJ2-7 TRBD2 TRBV10-3 - TGTGCCATCCGGACTAGCGGAGGGGGGGAGCAGTACTTC CAIRTSGGGEQYF
TRBJ2-7 TRBD1 TRBV29-1 - TGCAGCGTTGCCCAGGGGGTGTACTACGAGCAGTACTTC CSVAQGVYYEQYF
TRBJ2-2 - TRBV4-3 - TGCGCCAGCAGCCAAGAGACAGGCGGACTAGCGAACACCGGGGAGCTGTTTTTT CASSQETGGLANTGELFF
TRBJ2-7 TRBD1 TRBV5-1 few TGCGCCAGCAGCACCCGACAGGGGTCCTACGAGCAGTACTTC CASSTRQGSYEQYF
TRBJ2-3 TRBD2 TRBV7-8 - TGTGCCAGCAGCCCGGGGGGAGGGGTCACGGATACGCAGTATTTT CASSPGGGVTDTQYF
TRBJ1-1 - TRBV29-1 - TGCAGCGTTGGTCGGGACACCACCATCGTCACTGAAGCTTTCTTT CSVGRDTTIVTEAFF
TRBJ1-1 - TRBV2 - TGTGCCAGCAGCCTCCGGAACACTGAAGCTTTCTTT CASSLRNTEAFF
TRBJ1-6 - TRBV19 - TGTGCCAGTAGTATGTGGCGGACGACAGAGAGAAATTCACCCCTCCACTTT CASSMWRTTERNSPLHF
TRBJ1-1 - TRBV19 - TGTGCCAGTAGTGTCGCTACAGGGATCCACACTGAAGCTTTCTTT CASSVATGIHTEAFF
TRBJ2-2 TRBD2 TRBV11-2 - TGTGCCAGCAGCTTAGCAGCGGGAGGAACCGGGGAGCTGTTTTTT CASSLAAGGTGELFF
TRBJ1-2 TRBD1 TRBV19 - TGTGCCAGTAGTATCCGGGACAGGGTCAACTATGGCTACACCTTC CASSIRDRVNYGYTF
TRBJ1-3 - TRBV30 - TGTGCCTGGACTCGGGACTCTGGAAACACCATATATTTT CAWTRDSGNTIYF
TRBJ2-5 TRBD2 TRBV10-2 - TGCGCCAGCAGTGTCGGACTAGCGGGAGTGTTGGAGACCCAGTACTTC CASSVGLAGVLETQYF
TRBJ1-1 TRBD1 TRBV6-1 - TGTGCCAGCACCAAGGGACAGGAGAGCACTGAAGCTTTCTTT CASTKGQESTEAFF
TRBJ1-5 - TRBV3-1/TRBV3-2 - TGTGCCAGCAGCCAAGCCAGGGTCGCTCAGCCCCAGCATTTT CASSQARVAQPQHF
TRBJ1-1 TRBD1 TRBV7-9 - TGTGCCAGCTTAGGGGACAGCGGAGCTTTCTTT CASLGDSGAFF
TRBJ2-3 TRBD1 TRBV4-2 - TGTGCCAGCAGCCTGGGACAGGGTCCTGATACGCAGTATTTT CASSLGQGPDTQYF
TRBJ2-3 TRBD2 TRBV18 - TGTGCCAGCACGCCGGGGCTAGCGGGAACAGATACGCAGTATTTT CASTPGLAGTDTQYF
TRBJ2-5 TRBD2 TRBV24-1 - TGTGCCACCAGTGATCTGGGGACTAGCGGTCAAGAGACCCAGTACTTC CATSDLGTSGQETQYF
TRBJ1-6 - TRBV3-1/TRBV3-2 - TGTGCCAGCAGCCAAGAGGGGGCGGGCTCACCCCTCCACTTT CASSQEGAGSPLHF
TRBJ2-1 - TRBV6-2/TRBV6-3 - TGTGCCAGCAGTTATCGGGTCAGCTCCTACAATGAGCAGTTCTTC CASSYRVSSYNEQFF
TRBJ1-5 TRBD1 TRBV6-2/TRBV6-3 - TGTGCCAGCAGTTACTACAGGGGAAATCAGCCCCAGCATTTT CASSYYRGNQPQHF
TRBJ1-2 - TRBV24-1 once TGTGCCACATCGCCTGGGGGGGTTGGCTACACCTTC CATSPGGVGYTF
TRBJ1-1 - TRBV4-3 - TGCGCCAGCAGCCAAGCGGACAACGCTATAGGGAACACTGAAGCTTTCTTT CASSQADNAIGNTEAFF
TRBJ1-6 - TRBV28 - TGTGCCAGCCGAGGTGGGAATTCACCCCTCCACTTT CASRGGNSPLHF
TRBJ1-6 - TRBV11-2 - TGTGCCAGCAGCTTATCGAATTCACCCCTCCACTTT CASSLSNSPLHF
TRBJ1-1 - TRBV7-3 - TGTGCCAGCAGCTCCAATTTGAACACTGAAGCTTTCTTT CASSSNLNTEAFF
TRBJ2-1 - TRBV12-3/TRBV12-4 once TGTGCCAGCACGGCTACTATCCTGAGTGAGCAGTTCTTC CASTATILSEQFF
TRBJ1-1 - TRBV19 - TGTGCCAGTAGTATAGGGCTCCCCTGGAACACTGAAGCTTTCTTT CASSIGLPWNTEAFF
TRBJ1-2 TRBD1 TRBV7-2 - TGTGCCAGCAGGTTTACCAGGGGGGCCGGGTATGGCTACACCTTC CASRFTRGAGYGYTF
TRBJ2-7 TRBD1 TRBV7-2 - TGTGCCAGCAGCGCCTCAGGGGGCCCCTACGAGCAGTACTTC CASSASGGPYEQYF
TRBJ1-5 - TRBV2 - TGTGCCAGCAGTGAAGGTCACAATCAGCCCCAGCATTTT CASSEGHNQPQHF
TRBJ2-1 TRBD2 TRBV9 - TGTGCCAGCAGCGTTAGCGGGGGGGGCTACAATGAGCAGTTCTTC CASSVSGGGYNEQFF
TRBJ2-7 TRBD2 TRBV19 - TGTGCCAGTAGTATAGGGGCTAGCGGGCGCTACGAGCAGTACTTC CASSIGASGRYEQYF
TRBJ1-6 - TRBV18 - TGTGCCAGCTCACCAGGCCGCTTCTCACCCCTCCACTTT CASSPGRFSPLHF
TRBJ2-5 - TRBV5-8 - TGTGCCAGCAGCTTAGGAGGGTATGAGACCCAGTACTTC CASSLGGYETQYF
TRBJ1-5 TRBD1 TRBV6-4 - TGTGCCAGCAGGGACGGACAGGGGCGCCCCTTCAATCAGCCCCAGCATTTT CASRDGQGRPFNQPQHF
TRBJ1-2 TRBD1 TRBV6-5 - TGTGCCAGCAGTTACTCGACACAGGGGGGTGTCTACACCTTC CASSYSTQGGVYTF
TRBJ2-3 - TRBV14 once TGTGCCAGCAGCCGACTAGCAGATACGCAGTATTTT CASSRLADTQYF
TRBJ1-2 TRBD1 TRBV5-1 - TGCGCCAGCAGCTTGGGACAGGGGGTCCGTGGCTACACCTTC CASSLGQGVRGYTF
TRBJ1-5 - TRBV21-1 - TGTGCCAGCCCTCAGGGGTTGGACAATCAGCCCCAGCATTTT CASPQGLDNQPQHF
TRBJ1-3 - TRBV3-1/TRBV3-2 - TGTGCCAGCAGCCAAGATGACAGTCACTCTGGAAACACCATATATTTT CASSQDDSHSGNTIYF
TRBJ2-1 TRBD1 TRBV6-2/TRBV6-3 - TGTGCCAGCAGTTACTCGAGGGGACAGAAGCAGTTCTTC CASSYSRGQKQFF